The entry below gives a single T cell receptor (beta chain) sequence along with its context. This specimen belongs to a study of technical replicates of blood from a few donors. Sequenced by immunoSEQ multiplex PCR; TCRdb stores in-frame clones only, minus some. The sample contains more than 65,000 clones, roughly 90% of which appear only once. Germline V CDR1 and CDR2: MNHEY, SVGAGI. CDR3 length: 15 amino acids. V was trimmed by 0 bases and J by 0 bases, leaving 8 bases between them. This chain links TRBV6-5 with TRBJ1-1; no definite D call. The sequence was collected from a human donor in good health. What was sequenced was T cells isolated from PBMCs. The CDR3 DNA reads as TGTGCCAGCAGTTACTCGAACAACCTGAACACTGAAGCTTTCTTT. Protein product: CASSYSNNLNTEAFF.